The clone carrying this T cell receptor beta chain was observed many times. Its antigen is not identified. This sample stems from a study of response to subunit inactivated influenza vaccine. The CDR3 has 15 residues. V shed 5 bases and J shed 2 bases, with 13 bases lying between them. The study's findings and limits: Only a handful of new T cells, the authors suggested, are recruited with each seasonal influenza vaccination.

TCRdb reprocessed the RT-PCR reads via MiXCR and lists one record per CDR3 protein. The table includes about 800,000 distinct CDR3 sequences, 21% detected once. The gene calls are TRBV12-3 or TRBV12-4 and TRBJ1-5, with a tentative D call TRBD1 (6 bases). Sequences were derived from PBMCs from blood, sampled 4 to 6 days after vaccination. The receptor comes from a man aged 45 to 65 who received an inactivated influenza vaccine. For the CDR3, the DNA is TGTGCCAGCAGTGGTGGGGGCTTGGGCAATCAGCCCCAGCATTTT. Encoded protein: CASSGGGLGNQPQHF.